What follows are 10 T cell receptor beta chains derived from one specimen sequenced in a study of shared clonotypes between healthy human individuals. The data were produced by immunoSEQ multiplex PCR, yet TCRdb's version contains in-frame clones alone and is incomplete. The table lists some 200,000 clones, approximately 70% of them singletons. Sequences were obtained from memory CD4+ T cells sorted from blood. The subset is: CD45RA-negative fraction. Receptors originate from a man aged 25-40 years in good health.

The chain recombines TRBV7-3 with TRBJ2-1; D unresolved. This CDR3 has 13 residues. The V gene's germline CDR1 is SGHTA and CDR2 FQGTGA. Trimming removed 6 bases at V and 4 bases at J, with 10 bases between. In DNA, the CDR3 is TGTGCCAGCAGACCGACGGATTACAATGAGCAGTTCTTC. It translates to CASRPTDYNEQFF.

This rearrangement joins TRBV11-2 to TRBJ2-3, with D tentatively TRBD1 (5 bases). V was clipped by 1 base and J by 5 bases, with 13 bases between them. Germline V gives CDR1 SGHAT, CDR2 FQNNGV. CDR3 length equals 15 residues. DNA for the CDR3: TGTGCCAGCAGCTTAGTCGGCAGGGTTGGAGATACGCAGTATTTT. Protein sequence: CASSLVGRVGDTQYF.

This chain uses TRBV27 with TRBJ2-7; 7 nucleotides match TRBD2. The CDR3 is made up of 10 amino acids. CDR1 MNHEY and CDR2 SMNVEV come from the germline V gene (reference sequence). The CDR3, as DNA: TGTGCCAGCAGGCAACTAGCGAAGAAAGTC. This encodes CASRQLAKKV.

The J gene is TRBJ2-1, the V gene TRBV5-1; no reliable D call. The CDR3 runs to 17 residues. The V and J ends lost 1 base and 3 bases respectively, with 17 bases between them. Germline CDR1 is SGHRS and CDR2 is YFSETQ. This CDR3 reads CASSLSGPSNRYNEQFF. The CDR3 nucleotides are TGCGCCAGCAGCTTGTCTGGGCCCAGCAACCGCTACAATGAGCAGTTCTTC.

This chain uses TRBV7-2 with TRBJ1-2; no firm D call. The V end was cut by 8 bases, the J end by 8 bases, with 21 bases between. The CDR3 is 14 residues long. Looked up from germline, CDR1 is SGHTA and CDR2 is FQGNSA. The CDR3 reads CASPSAGPKEGYTF. For the CDR3, the DNA is TGTGCCAGCCCCTCAGCAGGCCCCAAGGAGGGCTACACCTTC.

This rearrangement joins TRBV7-9 to TRBJ2-7; D gene uncertain. Germline CDR1 reads SEHNR; CDR2 reads FQNEAQ (reference sequence). The CDR3 covers 11 residues. The V end was cut by 2 bases, the J end by 3 bases, with 2 bases between. In nucleotides, the CDR3 is TGTGCCAGCAGCTTAAACTACGAGCAGTACTTC. Translated: CASSLNYEQYF.

The chain is built from TRBV6-1 and TRBJ2-2; 8 bases align to TRBD1. The germline V gene encodes CDR1 MNHNS and CDR2 SASEGT. There are 17 residues in the CDR3. V was clipped by 0 bases and J by 5 bases; unmatched bases: 8. The CDR3 sequence: CASSEAVGRGRTGELFF. The CDR3 DNA follows: TGTGCCAGCAGTGAAGCGGTTGGCAGGGGGCGGACCGGGGAGCTGTTTTTT.

V gene TRBV5-1 combines with J gene TRBJ1-3; TRBD1 might be the D (6 bases). CDR3 length equals 14 residues. Trimming took off 7 bases at V and 2 bases at J, with 13 bases between the two ends. CDR1 is SGHRS and CDR2 is YFSETQ in the germline V gene. The CDR3 spells CASYSGEAGNTIYF. Written as DNA, the CDR3 is TGCGCCAGCTATTCAGGGGAGGCTGGAAACACCATATATTTT. Together with reference TRBV5-1 and TRBJ1-3, the CDR3 gives the full variable domain: KAGVTQTPRYLIKTRGQQVTLSCSPISGHRSVSWYQQTPGQGLQFLFEYFSETQRNKGNFPGRFSGRQFSNSRSEMNVSTLELGDSALYLCASYSGEAGNTIYFGEGSWLTVV.

The chain uses TRBV7-8 and TRBJ2-2; D might be TRBD1 (5 bases). This CDR3 spans 16 amino acids. V lost 5 bases to trimming and J lost 1 base, with 14 bases between them. Per the germline V gene, CDR1 is SGHVS and CDR2 is FQNEAQ. The CDR3: CASSRRAQGNTGELFF. CDR3 nucleotide sequence: TGTGCCAGCAGCCGCCGGGCCCAGGGGAACACCGGGGAGCTGTTTTTT.

The CDR3: CASSFSPGQTQYF. CDR3 in DNA: TGTGCCAGCAGCTTCTCCCCGGGGCAGACCCAGTACTTC. This rearrangement joins TRBV7-2 to TRBJ2-5; either TRBD1 or TRBD2 may supply D (5 bases each). V lost 3 bases and J 6 bases, leaving 11 bases between the germline ends. The CDR3 loop spans 13 amino acids. In germline, CDR1 is SGHTA, CDR2 FQGNSA.